The T cell receptor beta chain under discussion was sequenced for a study of blood T cell repertoires in COVID-19. Across the whole study: PBMCs, B-cell-depleted T cells, or T cells provided the cDNA or gDNA that made up the material.

Authors' methods: Estimates of nucleated cell counts were drawn from the amplification of reference gene primers. Assay: immunoSEQ multiplex PCR; the TCRdb copy retains only in-frame clones and omits some. The V and J calls and the clone size are those of that table, but D and trimming were determined from the DNA. In the table there are 380,000 or so clones, approximately 88% of which are singletons. Individuals aged about 18 to 89 years were recruited from 20 to 25 US areas. J was trimmed by 6 bases and V by 4 bases; bases with no gene match: 7. Germline V gene data show CDR1 as LGHDT and CDR2 as YNNKEL (reference sequence). The CDR3 is made up of 15 amino acids.

This rearrangement joins TRBV3-1 (or the pseudogene TRBV3-2) to TRBJ1-5, with 9 bases lining up with TRBD1. The source is a woman under 40 with acute COVID-19. The source material was PBMCs or T cells enriched from blood (not recorded which). CDR3 amino acids: CASSPHRGQGQPQHF. For the CDR3, the DNA is TGTGCCAGCAGCCCACACAGGGGGCAGGGTCAGCCCCAGCATTTT.